This TCR beta chain was profiled in a study of cytomegalovirus exposure and HLA in healthy donors. Study context: For the roughly 400 genotyped donors, about 81% fell within the Caucasian-associated ancestry cluster.

J gave up 4 bases and V 4 bases, and 3 bases lay outside the gene matches. Germline V gene data show CDR1 as SGHRS and CDR2 as YFSETQ. The CDR3 extends over 15 amino acids. General study results and limits: For TCR beta chains, V- and J-gene trimming was later linked to a missense DCLRE1C variant. Later analysis indicated greater clonal expansion among HLA-associated TCR beta chains than among equally common other chains.

This clone was picked up a small number of times. The antigen remains unidentified. The PCR contained 60 Vbeta and 13 Jbeta primers. Profiling relied on immunoSEQ multiplex PCR, and the TCRdb table lists in-frame clones only, not all of them. The profile shows 180,000 or so clones, 65% to 75% of them singletons. The sequence was obtained from a human donor in good health. Sequencing was done on a sample of PBMCs. J is TRBJ2-1 and V is TRBV5-1; 12 nucleotides line up with TRBD2. CDR3: CASSPGLAGYNEQFF. CDR3 coding DNA: TGCGCCAGCAGCCCTGGACTAGCGGGGTACAATGAGCAGTTCTTC.